Following are 11 T cell receptor beta chains from one sample sequenced in a study of blood T cell repertoires in COVID-19. Only in-frame clones appear in the TCRdb table, and some are missing; sequencing was by immunoSEQ multiplex PCR. The table has roughly 300,000 clones, about four fifths seen once. Sequences were obtained from peripheral blood. These receptors were taken from a woman aged 45-65 years who had recovered from COVID-19.

The rearrangement uses TRBV5-5 and TRBJ2-2; 16 bases map to TRBD2. Germline lookup yields CDR1 SGHKS and CDR2 YYEKEE (reference sequence). This CDR3 has 16 amino acids. The V segment lost 4 bases and the J segment 7 bases; nucleotides outside the gene matches: 4. As DNA, the CDR3 is TGTGCCAGCAGCGGGACTAGCGGGAGGGAGTACGGGGAGCTGTTTTTT. It translates to CASSGTSGREYGELFF.

This clone came up once. The chain is built from TRBV5-1 and TRBJ1-1, with D perhaps TRBD1 (6 bases). The CDR3 has 13 amino acids. The germline V gene encodes CDR1 SGHRS and CDR2 YFSETQ. The V and J ends lost 4 bases and 1 base respectively, with 8 bases between them. The CDR3 is CASSQGQNTEAFF. CDR3 DNA: TGCGCCAGCAGCCAGGGACAGAACACTGAAGCTTTCTTT.

The CDR3 DNA reads as TGCGCCAGCAGCCTACAGGGGAGGGAGACCCAGTACTTC. This encodes CASSLQGRETQYF. This rearrangement joins TRBV5-1 to TRBJ2-5; tentatively, D is TRBD1 (7 bases). This CDR3 has 13 residues. V was pared by 4 bases and J by 5 bases, with 12 bases between. Germline V CDR1 and CDR2: SGHRS, YFSETQ.

The CDR3 coding sequence is TGTGCCAGCAGCGGGGGACAGGGGGCAACGGAGACCCAGTACTTC. It codes for CASSGGQGATETQYF. The V gene is TRBV6-6, the J gene TRBJ2-5, with TRBD1 identical over 12 bases. The V gene's germline CDR1 is MNHNY and CDR2 SVGAGI (reference sequence). J lost 5 bases, V lost 6 bases, and 7 bases had no gene match. This CDR3 comprises 15 residues.

The chain uses TRBV30 and TRBJ2-6, with D tentatively TRBD2 (6 bases). This CDR3 contains 16 residues. Germline V gives CDR1 GTSNPN, CDR2 SVGIG (reference sequence). Trimming took 3 bases from V and 0 from J, leaving 12 bases between them. The CDR3 here is CAWRGRLLSGANVLTF. The CDR3 coding sequence is TGTGCCTGGAGGGGGAGGCTGCTCTCTGGGGCCAACGTCCTGACTTTC.

The chain combines TRBV6-5 with TRBJ1-2; tentative D call: TRBD1 (5 bases). Germline V gene data show CDR1 as MNHEY and CDR2 as SVGAGI. V was shortened by 10 bases and J by 4 bases, with 13 bases between the two germline ends. The CDR3 is 12 amino acids. DNA of the CDR3: TGTGCCACCTCCGACAGCGTCTATGGCTACACCTTC. This gives the protein CATSDSVYGYTF.

The chain is built from TRBV18 and TRBJ1-1; unclear D gene. Trimming took 3 bases from V and 0 from J, leaving 5 bases between them. This CDR3 region has 13 residues. Per the germline V gene, CDR1 is KGHSH and CDR2 is LQKENI. CDR3 loop: CASSPHMNTEAFF. The CDR3 DNA sequence: TGTGCCAGCTCACCGCACATGAACACTGAAGCTTTCTTT.

For this clone: One end of the junction is discordant with germline, which a read error may explain. This chain uses TRBV29-1 with TRBJ1-1; TRBD1 might be the D (6 bases). The CDR3 is 12 amino acids. Germline CDR1 and CDR2: SQVTM and ANQGSEA. CDR3 in amino acids: CSVERGGTQAFF. As DNA, the CDR3 is TGCAGCGTTGAACGGGGGGGCACTCAAGCTTTCTTT.

This clone has only one observation. V and J are TRBV6-2 or TRBV6-3 and TRBJ2-5; 9 bases are a match to TRBD2. The CDR3 has 15 residues. Trimming removed 0 bases from V and 8 bases from J; junction bases left unmatched: 7. Germline V gene lookup returns CDR1 MNHEY and CDR2 SVGEGT. CDR3 DNA sequence: TGTGCCAGCAGTTACTCGCCCTTTAGCGGGGGAACCCAGTACTTC. Translation: CASSYSPFSGGTQYF.

This chain uses TRBV10-3 with TRBJ2-7; D remains unclear. V gave up 3 bases and J gave up 9 bases, with 15 bases separating them. The CDR3 has 13 amino acids. Germline V gene sequence: CDR1 ENHRY, CDR2 SYGVKD. Written as DNA, the CDR3 is TGTGCCATCAGTGATTCTGGCGCACCGGGGCAGTACTTC. Protein: CAISDSGAPGQYF.

The CDR3 is CAWHVGQGVTEQFF. The CDR3 DNA is TGTGCCTGGCATGTGGGACAGGGGGTGACTGAGCAGTTCTTC. This chain joins TRBV30 and TRBJ2-1; 11 bases agree with TRBD1. The junction had 9 bases not matched to a gene; V was cut back by 5 bases and J by 9 bases. This CDR3 is 14 amino acids long. In germline, CDR1 is GTSNPN, CDR2 SVGIG (reference sequence).